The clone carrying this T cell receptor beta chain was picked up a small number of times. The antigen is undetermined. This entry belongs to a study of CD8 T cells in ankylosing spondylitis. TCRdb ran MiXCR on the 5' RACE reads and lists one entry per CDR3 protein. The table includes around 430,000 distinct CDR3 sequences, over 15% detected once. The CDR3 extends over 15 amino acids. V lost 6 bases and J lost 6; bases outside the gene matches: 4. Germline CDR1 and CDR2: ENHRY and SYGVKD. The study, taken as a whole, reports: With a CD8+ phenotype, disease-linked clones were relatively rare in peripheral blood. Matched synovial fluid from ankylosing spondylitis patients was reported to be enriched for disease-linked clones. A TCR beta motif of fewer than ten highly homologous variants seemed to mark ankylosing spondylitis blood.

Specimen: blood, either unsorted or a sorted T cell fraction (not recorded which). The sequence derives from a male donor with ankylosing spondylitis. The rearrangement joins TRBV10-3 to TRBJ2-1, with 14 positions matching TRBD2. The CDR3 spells CAIRGTSGRFNEQFF. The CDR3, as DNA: TGTGCCATCAGGGGGACTAGCGGGAGATTCAATGAGCAGTTCTTC.